One sample yielded the 25 T cell receptor beta chains listed below, sequenced in a study of early T cells in non-severe SARS-CoV-2 infection (dated by TCRdb to about 2021). Libraries were made using 5' RACE. Sequencing used a NextSeq 500. Using fastp at Q25 and MiXCR, TCRdb reprocessed the public reads and kept productive beta chains. Identical CDR3 proteins give one entry, which carries the most common genes and DNA. The sample has over 85,000 distinct CDR3 sequences on record, around a sixth of them singletons. The top ten hold 1.3% of the sample. The specimen sequenced was whole blood. These receptors were taken from an adult who was a healthcare worker with PCR-confirmed SARS-CoV-2 infection or an uninfected control (not recorded which).

The CDR3 loop is CAISEAGEDTEAFF. DNA for the CDR3: TGTGCCATCAGTGAGGCAGGGGAGGACACTGAAGCTTTCTTT. The genes are TRBV10-3 and TRBJ1-1, with a tentative D call TRBD1 (6 bases). The V end was cut by 2 bases, the J end by 3 bases, with 10 bases between. The CDR3 is 14 amino acids. Germline V gene sequence: CDR1 ENHRY, CDR2 SYGVKD.

The V gene is TRBV25-1, the J gene TRBJ2-7, with TRBD2 matching 14 bases. Germline V gene sequence: CDR1 MGHDK, CDR2 SYGVNS. The CDR3 loop spans 14 amino acids. V dropped 6 bases and J dropped 7; count of bases not matched to a gene: 5. The CDR3 here is CASSGLAGGGEQYF. The CDR3 nucleotides are TGTGCCAGCAGCGGACTAGCGGGAGGTGGAGAGCAGTACTTC.

This clonotype was observed a handful of times. The chain combines TRBV20-1 with TRBJ1-4; 8 bases map to TRBD1. V was pared by 3 bases and J by 6 bases, with 6 bases of the junction left unmatched. Germline V gives CDR1 DFQATT, CDR2 SNEGSKA (reference sequence). The CDR3 consists of 14 residues. The CDR3 is CSASPDRGDEKLFF. The CDR3 DNA reads TGCAGTGCTAGCCCTGACAGGGGCGATGAAAAACTGTTTTTT.

J is TRBJ2-1 and V is TRBV29-1; tentative D call: TRBD1 (6 bases). V gave up 8 bases and J gave up 9 bases, with 20 bases separating them. Germline lookup yields CDR1 SQVTM and CDR2 ANQGSEA. The CDR3 runs 13 residues. The CDR3 loop is CSTEGTGFGEQFF. In nucleotides, the CDR3 is TGCAGCACCGAGGGAACAGGGTTCGGTGAGCAGTTCTTC.

In its sample, this clonotype was seen many times. The V and J genes are TRBV11-2 and TRBJ1-6, with a tentative D call TRBD1 (5 bases). V lost 1 base and J 4 bases, leaving 11 bases between the germline ends. CDR1 and CDR2 from the germline V gene are SGHAT and FQNNGV. This CDR3 is built from 16 residues. CDR3 amino acids: CASSLAGSIYNSPLHF. The CDR3 DNA reads as TGTGCCAGCAGCTTAGCAGGGAGTATTTATAATTCACCCCTCCACTTT.

This CDR3 is CASSEGAGTTYEQYF. For the CDR3, the DNA is TGTGCCAGCAGTGAAGGGGCAGGAACCACCTACGAGCAGTACTTC. The V call is TRBV2, the J call TRBJ2-7, with D unclear. CDR1 SNHLY and CDR2 FYNNEI come from the germline V gene. V lost 1 base and J lost 2, with 12 bases in between. The CDR3 totals 15 residues.

The rearrangement links TRBV6-2 or TRBV6-3 to TRBJ1-1; D call uncertain. From germline, CDR1 is MNHEY and CDR2 SVGEGT. Trimming took off 2 bases at V and 0 bases at J, with 16 bases between the two ends. The CDR3 runs to 17 residues. CDR3 nucleotides: TGTGCCAGCAGTTACGCCCTTGTTCGGGTAATGAACACTGAAGCTTTCTTT. Protein sequence: CASSYALVRVMNTEAFF.

A remark on this clonotype: A much larger clonotype is one base distant, so this may be a read error. The rearrangement joins TRBV7-8 to TRBJ2-3; tentatively, D is TRBD2 (5 bases). This CDR3 is 18 amino acids long. Between the trimmed V and J ends, which lost 4 bases and 2 bases, there was a span of 22 bases. Per the germline V gene, CDR1 is SGHVS and CDR2 is FQNEAQ. This CDR3 reads CASSSTAASRSNTDTQYF. As DNA, the CDR3 is TGTGCCAGCAGCTCAACCGCCGCTAGCAGGAGTAACACAGATACGCAGTATTTT.

This chain joins TRBV29-1 and TRBJ2-7, with 8 bases identical to TRBD1. The germline V gene has CDR1 SQVTM and CDR2 ANQGSEA. CDR3 length equals 13 residues. Germline trimming cut 4 bases from V and 2 bases from J; bases unmatched to any gene: 4. The chain's CDR3 is CSVGDRTPYEQYF. The CDR3 DNA is TGCAGCGTTGGGGACAGGACACCCTACGAGCAGTACTTC.

This clonotype was seen only a few times. V usage is TRBV27 and J usage is TRBJ2-1; maybe TRBD2 (6 bases). From germline, CDR1 is MNHEY and CDR2 SMNVEV (reference sequence). V lost 6 bases, J lost 8 bases, and 17 bases lay in between. The length of the CDR3 is 14 residues. The CDR3 DNA reads TGTGCCAGCAGGTTTATCGGGGGAGTTGATGAGCAGTTCTTC. This codes for CASRFIGGVDEQFF.

J is TRBJ2-1 and V is TRBV12-3 or TRBV12-4; 8 bases line up with TRBD1. J gave up 5 bases and V 5 bases, and 5 bases lay outside the gene matches. The CDR3 is 14 residues long. CDR3 bases: TGTGCCAGCAGTCCCGGACAGGGCGACAATGAGCAGTTCTTC. It translates to CASSPGQGDNEQFF.

This clonotype was detected a few times. The V and J genes are TRBV7-2 and TRBJ1-1; 7 positions match TRBD1. Germline V gene data show CDR1 as SGHTA and CDR2 as FQGNSA. CDR3 size: 13 residues. V shed 5 bases and J 10 bases; nucleotides not matched to a gene: 10. For the CDR3, the DNA is TGTGCCAGCAGCCCAAAAGGCGGGACAGTAGCTTTCTTT. Translated, it gives CASSPKGGTVAFF.

The chain uses TRBV29-1 and TRBJ2-5; D is undetermined. The germline V gene encodes CDR1 SQVTM and CDR2 ANQGSEA. The CDR3 is made up of 13 amino acids. Trimming took off 4 bases at V and 5 bases at J, with 14 bases between the two ends. The CDR3 spells CSVVRSPGETQYF. The DNA for the CDR3 is TGCAGCGTTGTTAGGTCCCCCGGGGAGACCCAGTACTTC.

The rearrangement uses TRBV29-1 and TRBJ1-1; D remains unclear. The V end lost 6 bases, the J end lost 2 bases, and 13 bases lay between the germline ends. Germline CDR1 reads SQVTM; CDR2 reads ANQGSEA. This CDR3 is 13 amino acids long. CDR3 in amino acids: CSVGIFSNTEAFF. Here the CDR3 DNA reads TGCAGCGTGGGGATTTTCTCCAACACTGAAGCTTTCTTT.

The V gene is TRBV11-3, the J gene TRBJ2-5, with unresolved D. V gave up 0 bases and J gave up 5 bases, with 10 bases separating them. The CDR3 contains 14 residues. Germline V gene lookup returns CDR1 SGHNT and CDR2 YENEEA. The CDR3 loop reads CASSLDPGGETQYF. In DNA form, the CDR3 reads TGTGCCAGCAGCTTAGATCCGGGTGGTGAGACCCAGTACTTC.

This chain uses TRBV9 with TRBJ2-7; 8 bases match TRBD1. The CDR3 is 13 residues long. The V segment lost 3 bases and the J segment 6 bases; nucleotides outside the gene matches: 5. In germline, CDR1 is SGDLS, CDR2 YYNGEE. The CDR3 bases are TGTGCCAGCAGCGCCAGGGACAGGAGCGAGCAGTACTTC. Protein product: CASSARDRSEQYF.

This clonotype was seen ten or more times. The chain joins TRBV24-1 to TRBJ2-2; D is ambiguous. The CDR3 loop spans 16 amino acids. The V end lost 5 bases, the J end lost 2 bases, and 14 bases lay between the germline ends. The germline V gene has CDR1 KGHDR and CDR2 SFDVKD. The chain's CDR3 is CATSGRGFRNTGELFF. The CDR3 nucleotides read TGTGCCACCAGTGGCCGAGGCTTTCGTAACACCGGGGAGCTGTTTTTT.

V is TRBV15 and J is TRBJ2-1; the D gene is possibly TRBD1 (6 bases). This CDR3 region has 12 residues. Germline V gives CDR1 LNHNV, CDR2 YYDKDF (reference sequence). V was cut by 1 base and J by 13 bases, with 11 bases left in between. The CDR3 sequence: CATSRAQGYQFF. The CDR3, as DNA: TGTGCCACCAGCAGAGCTCAGGGGTACCAGTTCTTC.

This clonotype has just a few counts. CDR3 DNA: TGTGCCAGCAGCTTAGGGGCGGGGGGTTACAATGAGCAGTTCTTC. Translation: CASSLGAGGYNEQFF. The chain couples TRBV7-8 to TRBJ2-1, with 8 bases lining up with TRBD2. The CDR3 sequence is 15 residues long. Losses at the gene ends were 1 base for V and 4 bases for J; bases not matched to a gene: 3. Germline V CDR1 and CDR2: SGHVS, FQNEAQ.

This clonotype was counted a few times. The V and J genes are TRBV5-1 and TRBJ2-2; no clear D gene. The germline gives CDR1 SGHRS, CDR2 YFSETQ. V lost 4 bases and J 2 bases, leaving 21 bases between the germline ends. CDR3 length: 18 amino acids. The CDR3 DNA reads as TGCGCCAGCAGCCAGGCGTGGGGAAGAGTGGTTAACACCGGGGAGCTGTTTTTT. Protein product: CASSQAWGRVVNTGELFF.

This clonotype was observed a few times. The chain is built from TRBV15 and TRBJ2-6; D not certain. Trimming stripped 5 bases from V and 1 base from J, with 6 bases between. Germline assignment: CDR1 LNHNV and CDR2 YYDKDF (reference sequence). The CDR3 extends over 14 amino acids. CDR3 sequence: CATSGVSGANVLTF. For the CDR3, the DNA is TGTGCCACCAGCGGGGTGTCTGGGGCCAACGTCCTGACTTTC.

The chain's CDR3 is CAWSKQSPYEQYF. The CDR3 DNA is TGTGCCTGGAGTAAACAGAGCCCCTACGAGCAGTACTTC. This sequence joins TRBV30 and TRBJ2-7; the D is unclear. V was trimmed by 2 bases and J by 2 bases, leaving 10 bases between them. The CDR3 contains 13 residues. Germline V gene sequence: CDR1 GTSNPN, CDR2 SVGIG (reference sequence).

The chain links TRBV4-3 to TRBJ1-5; D remains unclear. Germline V gene lookup returns CDR1 LGHNA and CDR2 YSLEER. The CDR3 totals 17 residues. Trimming took 0 bases from V and 0 from J, leaving 12 bases between them. CDR3 loop: CASSQDVGSDSNQPQHF. DNA of the CDR3: TGCGCCAGCAGCCAAGATGTGGGATCCGATAGCAATCAGCCCCAGCATTTT.

This clonotype came up a few times. V gene TRBV3-1 combines with J gene TRBJ1-1; D is perhaps TRBD1 (5 bases). The CDR3 extends over 15 amino acids. Looked up from germline, CDR1 is LGHDT and CDR2 is YNNKEL (reference sequence). V was shortened by 3 bases and J by 5 bases, with 16 bases between the two germline ends. CDR3 loop: CASSQRGPGGTEAFF. CDR3 nucleotide sequence: TGTGCCAGCAGCCAGCGGGGCCCGGGAGGGACTGAAGCTTTCTTT.

V gene TRBV25-1 combines with J gene TRBJ2-7; a weak D match, TRBD1 (6 bases). The CDR3 has 12 amino acids. V shed 4 bases and J shed 4 bases, with 8 bases lying between them. The V gene's germline CDR1 is MGHDK and CDR2 SYGVNS. The CDR3 protein is CASSAQGYEQYF. The CDR3 coding sequence is TGTGCCAGCAGTGCGCAGGGGTACGAGCAGTACTTC.